A single sample gave rise to the 18 T cell receptor beta chains below, sequenced in a study of OX40 agonist ivuxolimab in advanced cancers. Produced via immunoSEQ multiplex PCR; TCRdb's table is partial and in-frame only. This sample carries 75,000 to 100,000 clones, just over 90% of them seen once, and the ten largest clones take around 0.72%. Sample: CD4+ or CD8+ T cells sorted from blood, taken in a trial of the OX40 agonist ivuxolimab. The receptors stem from an adult with an advanced solid tumor such as melanoma, head and neck, liver or kidney cancer.

The rearrangement links TRBV27 to TRBJ1-1; D perhaps matches TRBD1 (5 bases). V shed 6 bases and J shed 0 bases, with 11 bases lying between them. The length of the CDR3 is 14 residues. CDR1 and CDR2 from the germline V gene are MNHEY and SMNVEV (reference sequence). This CDR3 reads CASRGAGLNTEAFF. The DNA for the CDR3 is TGTGCCAGCAGAGGCGCAGGGTTGAACACTGAAGCTTTCTTT.

This chain links TRBV19 with TRBJ2-3; 7 bases line up with TRBD1. Germline loops: CDR1 LNHDA, CDR2 SQIVND (reference sequence). The trim removed 3 bases at V and 0 bases at J, leaving 6 bases unmatched. This CDR3 has 16 amino acids. CDR3 coding DNA: TGTGCCAGTAGTATTAAGGGGGCCACTAGCACAGATACGCAGTATTTT. Its translation is CASSIKGATSTDTQYF.

CDR3 sequence: CASRFLTGTTTRAFF. CDR3 nucleotides: TGTGCCAGCAGATTTCTCACCGGGACAACCACCCGGGCTTTCTTT. The V and J genes are TRBV6-6 and TRBJ1-1, with D maybe TRBD1 (6 bases). Germline loops: CDR1 MNHNY, CDR2 SVGAGI (reference sequence). V lost 6 bases to trimming and J lost 11 bases, with 25 bases between them. This CDR3 region has 15 residues.

The rearrangement links TRBV5-1 to TRBJ2-5, with 9 bases that match TRBD1. V was clipped by 0 bases and J by 4 bases; unmatched bases: 1. The CDR3 sequence is 14 residues long. The germline V gene encodes CDR1 SGHRS and CDR2 YFSETQ. CDR3 amino acids: CASSLGQGGETQYF. The CDR3 DNA reads TGCGCCAGCAGCTTGGGACAGGGGGGAGAGACCCAGTACTTC.

This chain's CDR3 is CASSKTPEGGVYNSPLHF. CDR3 sequence (DNA): TGTGCCAGCAGCAAGACCCCGGAAGGGGGAGTTTATAATTCACCCCTCCACTTT. The chain joins TRBV21-1 to TRBJ1-6; the listed D gene, TRBD1, was not tested against the DNA. TRBV21-1 is annotated as a pseudogene. The CDR3 is 18 amino acids.

V gene TRBV25-1 combines with J gene TRBJ2-3; 11 bases line up with TRBD2. Germline CDR1 reads MGHDK; CDR2 reads SYGVNS. V was clipped by 1 base and J by 6 bases; unmatched bases: 6. CDR3 size: 16 residues. CDR3 in DNA: TGTGCCAGCAGTGAATCACTAGCGGGGGCGGGGGATACGCAGTATTTT. Amino acid sequence: CASSESLAGAGDTQYF.

The rearrangement uses TRBV18 and TRBJ1-5; D gene unclear. V shed 3 bases and J shed 0 bases, with 6 bases lying between them. The length of the CDR3 is 14 residues. The germline V gene encodes CDR1 KGHSH and CDR2 LQKENI. CDR3 sequence: CASSPVLSNQPQHF. CDR3 DNA sequence: TGTGCCAGCTCACCTGTTCTTAGCAATCAGCCCCAGCATTTT.

V is TRBV7-8 and J is TRBJ2-1; TRBD1 aligns across 11 bases. V was pared by 1 base and J by 9 bases, with 11 bases of the junction left unmatched. This CDR3 spans 17 amino acids. Germline CDR1 is SGHVS and CDR2 is FQNEAQ. The DNA of the CDR3 is TGTGCCAGCAGCTTAGTGGCCATCGGACAGGGGGCAGGTGAGCAGTTCTTC. This sequence encodes CASSLVAIGQGAGEQFF.

This clone appeared once. The chain recombines TRBV19 with TRBJ1-1; D remains unclear. This CDR3 comprises 14 residues. Germline CDR1 and CDR2: LNHDA and SQIVND (reference sequence). Between the trimmed V and J ends, which lost 5 bases and 0 bases, there was a span of 10 bases. CDR3 region: CASSAQNLNTEAFF. For the CDR3, the DNA is TGTGCCAGTAGTGCACAGAACCTGAACACTGAAGCTTTCTTT.

This rearrangement joins TRBV7-8 to TRBJ2-3; D ambiguous. V lost 1 base and J lost 1, with 9 bases in between. Germline CDR1 SGHVS, CDR2 FQNEAQ. The CDR3 contains 15 residues. The CDR3 loop reads CASSLGSIRTDTQYF. CDR3 DNA: TGTGCCAGCAGCTTAGGCAGCATTCGCACAGATACGCAGTATTTT.

The chain links TRBV5-1 to TRBJ2-3; D gene uncertain. V was shortened by 2 bases and J by 0 bases, with 7 bases between the two germline ends. From germline, CDR1 is SGHRS and CDR2 YFSETQ. The CDR3 has 14 residues. The CDR3 region is CASSFSASTDTQYF. The CDR3 DNA sequence: TGCGCCAGCAGCTTTAGTGCGAGCACAGATACGCAGTATTTT.

The rearrangement joins TRBV23-1 to TRBJ2-5; the D gene could be TRBD1 or TRBD2 (6 bases each). TRBV23-1 is reported as an ORF; its role is uncertain. The length of the CDR3 is 16 residues. V gave up 2 bases and J gave up 4 bases, with 17 bases separating them. DNA of the CDR3: TGCGCCAGCAGTCAACCTCCGGGGGCGCGGGGAGAGACCCAGTACTTC. Encoded protein: CASSQPPGARGETQYF.

This chain connects TRBV7-2 to TRBJ1-4; D is undetermined. This CDR3 has 14 residues. In germline, CDR1 is SGHTA, CDR2 FQGNSA. Trimming pared 0 bases from V and 7 bases from J, leaving 9 bases between. CDR3 region: CASSLARRSEKLFF. In DNA, the CDR3 is TGTGCCAGCAGCTTAGCGCGGAGGAGTGAAAAACTGTTTTTT.

The chain carries TRBV5-4 and TRBJ1-2, with TRBD1 as a possible D gene (6 bases). V dropped 4 bases and J dropped 1 base, with 8 bases sitting between them. The V gene's germline CDR1 is SGHNT and CDR2 YYREEE (reference sequence). This CDR3 comprises 13 residues. In DNA form, the CDR3 reads TGTGCCAGCAGCCAGGACAGTAACTATGGCTACACCTTC. Protein product: CASSQDSNYGYTF.

Points on this clone: Relative to the germline gene, one junction end is altered; a read error may explain this. The V gene is TRBV4-1, the J gene TRBJ2-2, with no clear D. CDR1 is MGHRA and CDR2 is YSYEKL in the germline V gene. The CDR3 loop spans 14 amino acids. As DNA, the CDR3 is TGTGCCAGCAGCCAAGAATACCGAGCCGGGGAGCTGTTTTTT. As protein: CASSQEYRAGELFF.

This chain joins TRBV9 and TRBJ2-7; 10 positions agree with TRBD1. The V gene end was trimmed by 1 base and the J gene end by 5 bases; junction bases not matched to a gene: 3. CDR3 length equals 14 residues. In germline, CDR1 is SGDLS, CDR2 YYNGEE. The CDR3 reads CASSVLGTGDEQYF. The CDR3 DNA sequence: TGTGCCAGCAGCGTATTGGGGACAGGGGACGAGCAGTACTTC.

Concerning this clone itself: Other nucleotide sequences in the sample specify the same CDR3. The chain combines TRBV18 with TRBJ2-7; D might be TRBD1 (6 bases). The CDR3 spans 14 residues. V lost 3 bases and J lost 0, with 9 bases in between. CDR1 is KGHSH and CDR2 is LQKENI in the germline V gene. For the CDR3, the DNA is TGTGCCAGCTCACCCAGGACAGACTCCTACGAGCAGTACTTC. It encodes CASSPRTDSYEQYF.

The CDR3 sequence is CASSPQGMEDTQYF. The CDR3 DNA follows: TGTGCCAGCTCACCACAGGGAATGGAAGATACGCAGTATTTT. The J gene is TRBJ2-3, the V gene TRBV18, with no clear D. V gave up 1 base and J gave up 5 bases, with 10 bases separating them. This CDR3 region has 14 residues. Germline V gene sequence: CDR1 KGHSH, CDR2 LQKENI.